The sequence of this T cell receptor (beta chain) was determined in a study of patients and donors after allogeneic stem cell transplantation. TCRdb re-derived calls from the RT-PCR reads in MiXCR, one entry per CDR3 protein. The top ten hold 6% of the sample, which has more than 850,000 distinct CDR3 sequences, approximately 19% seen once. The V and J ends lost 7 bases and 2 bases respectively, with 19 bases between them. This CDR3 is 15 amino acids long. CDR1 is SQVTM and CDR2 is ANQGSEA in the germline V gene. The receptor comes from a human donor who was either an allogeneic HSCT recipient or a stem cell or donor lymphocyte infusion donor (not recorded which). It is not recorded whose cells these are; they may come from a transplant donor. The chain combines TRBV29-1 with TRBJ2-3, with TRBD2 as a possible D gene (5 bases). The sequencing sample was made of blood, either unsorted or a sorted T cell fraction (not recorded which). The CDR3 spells CSAAELGGLTDTQYF. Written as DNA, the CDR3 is TGCAGCGCCGCCGAACTAGGCGGTCTCACAGATACGCAGTATTTT.